The 27 T cell receptor beta chains presented below share a single source sample, sequenced in a study of cytomegalovirus exposure and HLA in healthy donors. The repertoire was sequenced with immunoSEQ multiplex PCR; TCRdb's copy has only in-frame clones and lacks some. The top ten clones hold about 1.7% of a sample with approximately 120,000 clones, approximately 94% of them seen once. Specimen: PBMCs. These receptors all come from a man between 18 and 35 years old in good health and CMV-seronegative.

The chain uses TRBV28 and TRBJ1-2; D is unresolved. This CDR3 comprises 13 residues. Germline CDR1 reads MDHEN; CDR2 reads SYDVKM. V was cut by 3 bases and J by 4 bases, with 9 bases left in between. DNA for the CDR3: TGTGCCAGCAGTTTGGCCGGCGGCTATGGCTACACCTTC. It encodes CASSLAGGYGYTF.

This sequence joins TRBV27 and TRBJ2-1, with 7 bases matching TRBD2. CDR1 MNHEY and CDR2 SMNVEV come from the germline V gene (reference sequence). The CDR3 consists of 16 residues. V trimming: 0 bases; J trimming: 0 bases; junction bases outside the gene matches: 2. This CDR3 is CASSLSAGASYNEQFF. DNA of the CDR3: TGTGCCAGCAGTTTATCCGCGGGAGCCTCCTACAATGAGCAGTTCTTC.

This clone has a single count. The gene calls are TRBV11-2 and TRBJ2-7; 13 bases align to TRBD2. CDR3 length: 17 residues. V lost 1 base, J lost 1 base, and 4 bases stayed unmatched. CDR1 is SGHAT, CDR2 FQNNGV, per germline. The CDR3 loop reads CASSLGPLAGGSYEQYF. The CDR3 region has the DNA TGTGCCAGCAGCTTAGGCCCACTAGCGGGAGGGTCCTACGAGCAGTACTTC.

CDR3 loop: CASSNHPGLAGEYEQYF. As DNA, the CDR3 is TGTGCCAGCAGCAACCATCCGGGACTAGCGGGAGAGTACGAGCAGTACTTC. The chain uses TRBV7-2 and TRBJ2-7; 14 nucleotides agree with TRBD2. CDR3 length: 17 residues. V shed 5 bases and J 4 bases; nucleotides not matched to a gene: 10. Germline V gene lookup returns CDR1 SGHTA and CDR2 FQGNSA. Using reference TRBV7-2 and TRBJ2-7 for the parts outside the CDR3, the full variable domain is GAGVSQSPSNKVTEKGKDVELRCDPISGHTALYWYRQSLGQGLEFLIYFQGNSAPDKSGLPSDRFSAERTGGSVSTLTIQRTQQEDSAVYLCASSNHPGLAGEYEQYFGPGTRLTVT.

This clone was counted only a few times. This sequence joins TRBV28 and TRBJ1-2; 7 bases are a match to TRBD1. Germline trimming cut 10 bases from V and 4 bases from J; bases unmatched to any gene: 9. The CDR3 loop spans 13 amino acids. Germline CDR1 is MDHEN and CDR2 is SYDVKM. CDR3 amino acids: CATSDRRTYGYTF. DNA of the CDR3: TGTGCCACTTCGGACAGGCGGACCTATGGCTACACCTTC.

The chain uses TRBV6-5 and TRBJ2-2, with 7 bases matching TRBD1. CDR1 and CDR2 (germline): MNHEY, SVGAGI. The CDR3 loop spans 13 amino acids. Trimming removed 5 bases from V and 4 bases from J; junction bases left unmatched: 1. The CDR3 coding sequence is TGTGCCAGCAGTGACAGGGTCACCGGGGAGCTGTTTTTT. Its protein is CASSDRVTGELFF.

The V gene is TRBV29-1, the J gene TRBJ2-2, with TRBD1 identical over 11 bases. This CDR3 spans 15 amino acids. Trimming removed 7 bases from V and 0 bases from J; junction bases left unmatched: 4. Germline CDR1 and CDR2: SQVTM and ANQGSEA. CDR3 in DNA: TGCAGCGCCCGGACAGGGGGCACGAACACCGGGGAGCTGTTTTTT. Translating it yields CSARTGGTNTGELFF.

V gene TRBV5-1 combines with J gene TRBJ1-2, with TRBD1 matching over 7 bases. Germline V gives CDR1 SGHRS, CDR2 YFSETQ. V was pared by 0 bases and J by 0 bases, with 5 bases of the junction left unmatched. The CDR3 covers 16 residues. CDR3 region: CASSLARDSTNYGYTF. The CDR3, as DNA: TGCGCCAGCAGCTTGGCCCGGGACAGCACTAACTATGGCTACACCTTC.

Written as DNA, the CDR3 is TGTGCCAGCAGCGTCCGGGGCTACGAGCAGTACTTC. It translates to CASSVRGYEQYF. This chain joins TRBV6-5 and TRBJ2-7, with D possibly being TRBD2 (5 bases). Germline-derived CDR1 and CDR2 are MNHEY and SVGAGI. The V and J ends lost 6 bases and 3 bases respectively, with 9 bases between them. This CDR3 contains 12 residues.

The chain couples TRBV28 to TRBJ1-1, with D uncertain. The CDR3 length is 15 residues. Germline V gene lookup returns CDR1 MDHEN and CDR2 SYDVKM. The germline V and J ends were trimmed by 2 bases and 0 bases, with 10 bases remaining between them. The CDR3 DNA reads TGTGCCAGCAGTTTAGTGGAGGTGATGAACACTGAAGCTTTCTTT. As protein: CASSLVEVMNTEAFF.

The chain employs TRBV19 and TRBJ2-7, with 7 bases matching TRBD1. Germline loops: CDR1 LNHDA, CDR2 SQIVND (reference sequence). The J segment lost 3 bases and the V segment lost 3 bases, leaving 11 bases of the junction unmatched. CDR3 length equals 16 residues. The CDR3 reads CASSINGQEKIYEQYF. DNA of the CDR3: TGTGCCAGTAGTATTAACGGACAGGAAAAAATCTACGAGCAGTACTTC.

The rearrangement uses TRBV7-8 and TRBJ2-5; tentatively, D is TRBD1 (5 bases). Trimming left V 5 bases short and J 5 bases short, with 15 bases between. Germline V gives CDR1 SGHVS, CDR2 FQNEAQ. The CDR3 runs to 14 residues. CDR3: CASSPRQPGETQYF. CDR3 sequence (DNA): TGTGCCAGCAGCCCCCGACAGCCTGGGGAGACCCAGTACTTC.

The chain links TRBV5-4 to TRBJ1-1; TRBD1 agrees at 8 bases. Germline V CDR1 and CDR2: SGHNT, YYREEE (reference sequence). The CDR3 totals 16 residues. Trimming took 5 bases from V and 0 from J; bases not matched to a gene: 9. The CDR3: CASRADRGQMNTEAFF. Here the CDR3 DNA reads TGTGCCAGCAGGGCTGACAGGGGCCAAATGAACACTGAAGCTTTCTTT. The full variable domain, in which reference TRBV5-4 and TRBJ1-1 provide the parts outside the CDR3, is ETGVTQSPTHLIKTRGQQVTLRCSSQSGHNTVSWYQQALGQGPQFIFQYYREEENGRGNFPPRFSGLQFPNYSSELNVNALELDDSALYLCASRADRGQMNTEAFFGQGTRLTVV.

Only a few counts were recorded for this clone. The J gene is TRBJ2-1, the V gene TRBV2, with 9 bases identical to TRBD2. Trimming cost V 2 bases and J 4 bases; bases outside gene matches: 6. This CDR3 comprises 16 residues. The germline gives CDR1 SNHLY, CDR2 FYNNEI. The DNA for the CDR3 is TGTGCCAGCAGTGAATCGGTCGCGGGAGGGTACAATGAGCAGTTCTTC. This encodes CASSESVAGGYNEQFF.

The gene calls are TRBV13 and TRBJ2-7, with TRBD2 matching 14 bases. The CDR3 is made up of 15 amino acids. The junction had 3 bases not matched to a gene; V was cut back by 2 bases and J by 6 bases. Germline CDR1 is PRHDT and CDR2 is FYEKMQ (reference sequence). The chain's CDR3 is CASSLRLAGGAEQYF. CDR3 DNA sequence: TGTGCCAGCAGCTTACGACTAGCGGGAGGGGCCGAGCAGTACTTC.

The chain carries TRBV7-2 and TRBJ2-7, with TRBD1 matching 7 bases. The V gene's germline CDR1 is SGHTA and CDR2 FQGNSA. Losses at the gene ends were 1 base for V and 4 bases for J; bases not matched to a gene: 4. This CDR3 region has 14 residues. The CDR3 loop reads CASSLVGQNYEQYF. The CDR3 DNA sequence: TGTGCCAGCAGCTTAGTGGGACAGAATTACGAGCAGTACTTC.

The sample holds one count of this clone. The chain uses TRBV5-6 and TRBJ2-3; 8 bases fit TRBD2. The J segment lost 2 bases and the V segment lost 8 bases, leaving 16 bases of the junction unmatched. Germline lookup yields CDR1 SGHDT and CDR2 YYEEEE. The CDR3 has 17 residues. The CDR3 loop is CARGNPGLDISTDTQYF. Written as DNA, the CDR3 is TGTGCCAGAGGGAATCCGGGACTAGATATTTCCACAGATACGCAGTATTTT.

Comment on this clone: Mismatch with germline at one junction end may stem from a read error. The chain joins TRBV30 to TRBJ2-7; 10 positions match TRBD1. The CDR3 runs to 11 residues. Germline values: CDR1 GTSNPN, CDR2 SVGIG (reference sequence). The CDR3 here is CAWSSGTGALF. CDR3 bases: TGTGCCTGGAGTTCCGGGACAGGGGCCCTCTTC.

The chain links TRBV6-5 to TRBJ1-2; no clear D gene. Trimming shortened V by 7 bases and J by 5 bases, and 20 bases separated the two germline ends. Germline loops: CDR1 MNHEY, CDR2 SVGAGI. CDR3 length: 15 amino acids. CDR3 amino acids: CASTEGGNSLYGYTF. The CDR3, as DNA: TGTGCCAGCACCGAAGGAGGGAACAGCCTATATGGCTACACCTTC.

This clone turned up a few times. J is TRBJ2-7 and V is TRBV9; tentatively, D is TRBD2 (6 bases). Germline-derived CDR1 and CDR2 are SGDLS and YYNGEE. The CDR3 loop spans 15 amino acids. V was pared by 5 bases and J by 4 bases, with 19 bases between. DNA of the CDR3: TGTGCCAGCAGTCCCTCCGGGACTCTACCGTACGAGCAGTACTTC. It specifies CASSPSGTLPYEQYF.

The chain couples TRBV11-3 to TRBJ2-1; 10 nucleotides line up with TRBD1. Germline V gene sequence: CDR1 SGHNT, CDR2 YENEEA. The V and J ends lost 4 bases and 4 bases, in that order; junction bases with no gene match: 13. The CDR3 loop spans 18 amino acids. The CDR3 nucleotides are TGTGCCAGCAGCTCCGGGACAGGGGAATTCGACCCTTACAATGAGCAGTTCTTC. It translates to CASSSGTGEFDPYNEQFF.

J is TRBJ1-3 and V is TRBV9; D is possibly TRBD1 (6 bases). The CDR3 is 15 residues long. Per the germline V gene, CDR1 is SGDLS and CDR2 is YYNGEE. The ends were cut back, 4 bases at V and 0 bases at J, with 11 bases in the middle. This CDR3 is CASSLQGLSGNTIYF. The DNA of the CDR3 is TGTGCCAGCAGCTTACAGGGCCTCTCTGGAAACACCATATATTTT.

The chain joins TRBV6-5 to TRBJ1-1; 8 positions agree with TRBD1. The CDR3 spans 15 residues. Germline CDR1 MNHEY, CDR2 SVGAGI. J was trimmed by 4 bases and V by 2 bases; bases with no gene match: 6. CDR3 region: CASSYVGQGGTEAFF. The CDR3 DNA reads as TGTGCCAGCAGTTACGTAGGACAGGGTGGCACTGAAGCTTTCTTT.

This rearrangement joins TRBV5-4 to TRBJ1-1; D is unclear. V shed 5 bases and J shed 1 base, with 12 bases lying between them. The CDR3 totals 14 residues. The germline V gene has CDR1 SGHNT and CDR2 YYREEE (reference sequence). The CDR3 protein is CASSRRLPNTEAFF. DNA for the CDR3: TGTGCCAGCAGTCGCCGACTACCGAACACTGAAGCTTTCTTT.

The chain couples TRBV6-5 to TRBJ2-7, with 8 bases lining up with TRBD2. This CDR3 comprises 14 residues. Germline CDR1 is MNHEY and CDR2 is SVGAGI. V shed 4 bases and J 1 base; nucleotides not matched to a gene: 3. CDR3 sequence reads: CASSSRGRSYEQYF. In DNA, the CDR3 is TGTGCCAGCAGTTCTCGCGGGAGGTCCTACGAGCAGTACTTC.

This sequence joins TRBV11-3 and TRBJ1-1; D gene uncertain. The CDR3 runs 12 residues. The germline gives CDR1 SGHNT, CDR2 YENEEA. Trimming cost V 11 bases and J 5 bases, with 15 bases left between them. CDR3 residues: CARPVRETEAFF. DNA for the CDR3: TGTGCCCGCCCCGTGAGGGAGACTGAAGCTTTCTTT.

This chain links TRBV6-5 with TRBJ1-2; 9 nucleotides agree with TRBD1. Looked up from germline, CDR1 is MNHEY and CDR2 is SVGAGI. V trimming: 4 bases; J trimming: 2 bases; junction bases outside the gene matches: 8. This CDR3 is built from 16 residues. Here the CDR3 DNA reads TGTGCCAGCAGTTGGGGGAGGACAGGGGCCAACTATGGCTACACCTTC. Amino acid sequence: CASSWGRTGANYGYTF.